The rows below give T cell receptor beta chains drawn from one sample of a study of blood T cell repertoires in COVID-19. This table comes from immunoSEQ multiplex PCR, and its TCRdb copy is limited to in-frame clones, with some not included. The sample consists of hundreds of thousands of clones, roughly 90% of them appearing once. The sequencing input was peripheral blood. The receptors derive from a woman between 50 and 59 years old with active or convalescent COVID-19. Both conserved end residues are trimmed from each CDR3.

TRBV7-9	TRBJ1-5	ASSREIIPGQLNQPQH
TRBV3-1/TRBV3-2	TRBJ1-5	ASSQVGDQPQH
TRBV7-7	TRBJ2-1	ASSPPGGAFNEQF
TRBV28	TRBJ1-2	ASSFPVNYGYT
TRBV2	TRBJ2-5	ASSEAGGLETQY
TRBV5-1	TRBJ1-3	ASSPGHSSSGNTIY
TRBV9	TRBJ2-1	ASSVSGTSVYNEQF
TRBV7-2	TRBJ2-3	ASSLGPPRGYTDTQY
TRBV9	TRBJ2-1	ASSEAGTAGYEQF
TRBV25-1	TRBJ1-2	ASSELYRTEESGYT
TRBV5-6	TRBJ1-6	ASSLPDTGSYNSPLH
TRBV7-2	TRBJ2-7	ASSLVGQFYEQY
TRBV28	TRBJ1-1	ASRLQTGRTEAF
TRBV5-4	TRBJ1-1	ASSFRGGNTEAF
TRBV14	TRBJ2-1	ASSQGLGRANEQF
TRBV7-9	TRBJ1-6	ASSLGSSPLH
TRBV19	TRBJ2-7	ASSIAATGGYEQY
TRBV7-6	TRBJ1-1	ASTVRPLEGANTEAF
TRBV2	TRBJ1-3	ASSGRGEWGNTIY
TRBV2	TRBJ1-2	ASSESGNYGYT
TRBV10-3	TRBJ2-7	AIGQGRTSGAYEQY
TRBV28	TRBJ1-1	ASHLQAEAF
TRBV11-2	TRBJ1-2	ASSLVGTGGEGYT
TRBV27	TRBJ2-7	ASSHRRGAGGGIYEQY
TRBV5-4	TRBJ2-7	ASSLWGGGEQY
TRBV4-3	TRBJ1-6	ASSQAPGQGGTVNSPLH
TRBV11-1	TRBJ2-2	ASSFGQATGELF
TRBV4-1	TRBJ1-4	ASSHYSGIEKLF
TRBV29-1	TRBJ1-1	SVGETAGAF
TRBV6-5	TRBJ1-1	ATQGWVGTEAF
TRBV6-5	TRBJ1-3	ASSRRNSGNTIY
TRBV15	TRBJ1-2	ATSRGLRQSEYGYT
TRBV7-2	TRBJ1-4	ASSQDSATNEKLF
TRBV11-3	TRBJ2-1	ASSRGGTSGNEQF
TRBV7-9	TRBJ2-1	ASSPTSGDAINEQF
TRBV5-4	TRBJ1-4	ASSFGGWGEKLF
TRBV7-7	TRBJ2-6	ASSLMGAGANVLT
TRBV7-2	TRBJ2-1	ASSLLLEYNEQF
TRBV18	TRBJ2-3	ASSPPAAGGPGTQY
TRBV6-2/TRBV6-3	TRBJ2-7	ASSISGRFGEQY
TRBV6-5	TRBJ1-2	ASSCYGYT
TRBV7-2	TRBJ2-5	ASSLQLAGRETQY
TRBV11-3	TRBJ1-2	ASSLGQGSVT
TRBV4-3	TRBJ1-5	ASSQGTGGNQPQH
TRBV6-4	TRBJ1-1	ASSDSPGGTEAF
TRBV19	TRBJ2-7	ASGQGKSYEQY
TRBV10-3	TRBJ1-2	AISESGREGGYT
TRBV28	TRBJ1-1	ASSPLPTGEAF
TRBV6-5	TRBJ1-3	ASSRVRGSGNTIY
TRBV6-5	TRBJ2-2	ASSYFIQGTGELF
TRBV7-2	TRBJ2-7	ASSFGTSGAYEQY
TRBV15	TRBJ1-6	ATSRDGGRGTYNSPLH
TRBV30	TRBJ2-5	AWSRGLAGIRETQY
TRBV11-2	TRBJ2-1	ASSLVQGARNEQF
TRBV5-4	TRBJ2-6	ASSFPLLMTGGIGANVLT